This note documents a single T cell receptor beta chain sequence. Its antigen remains unknown. The CDR3 is 11 amino acids. The germline V and J ends were trimmed by 8 bases and 6 bases, with 8 bases remaining between them. The sample is drawn from a study of blood T cells in healthy people across ages. The study's findings and limits: Naive CD4+ cell counts and diversity both ran higher in long-lived than in aged donors.

Using a J-beta primer mix together with a sample-barcoded 5' primer, a second PCR was run for roughly 7 to 12 cycles. A template-switch adaptor with 12 random nucleotides tagged each cDNA molecule. All samples gave at least 2.5 million CDR3-containing paired-end reads. MiXCR, applied by TCRdb to the 5' RACE reads, yields one record per CDR3 protein. The sample shows 1.5 million to 2 million distinct CDR3 sequences, roughly 49% of them seen only once. Isolation recovered at least 6.5 million PBMCs from every sample. Material for sequencing was blood. The sequence came from a woman aged 40 to 50 in good health. The chain couples TRBV12-3 or TRBV12-4 to TRBJ2-1; no definite D call. The chain's CDR3 is CASLRTNEQFF. The CDR3 DNA sequence: TGTGCCAGCCTGAGGACCAATGAGCAGTTCTTC.